This TCR beta chain was recovered during a study of blood T cell repertoires in COVID-19 (dated by TCRdb to 2020 to 2022). The study in broad terms: Samples from collaborators originated in the United States, Italy and Spain and spanned both the acute and convalescent phases of COVID-19. The material from the prospective study consisted of cDNA or gDNA derived from T cells, B-cell-depleted T cells, or PBMCs. Deeply sampled blood TCRbeta repertoires from subjects exposed to, actively infected with, or recovered from COVID-19 were included in the dataset. The repertoires were released in a freely available public database intended as a resource for research on the immune response to SARS-CoV-2. Samples were obtained from the ongoing ImmuneRACE study (first 160 participants) and from approximately 1,200 subjects provided by 6 global collaborators. A de-identified subject ID, COVID-19 status, age in years and sex were almost always included in the sample metadata. HLA class I and class II types, where available, came from metadata supplied by the sample provider rather than from assay-based typing.

Collaborating institutions collected whole blood in K2EDTA tubes following their own protocols. For TCRbeta analysis, collaborator samples were shipped as frozen whole blood, as isolated PBMCs, or as DNA extracted from either sample type. After removal of 6 bases from V and 7 bases from J, the junction retains 14 bases not matched to a gene. There are 15 amino acids in the CDR3, from cysteine to phenylalanine inclusive. The sequence is cut down to CDR3 DNA, 45 bases in frame from base 1. CDR1 MNHEY and CDR2 SVGAGI were looked up in the germline V gene. About this clone: No antigen is known for it. Base qualities are not recorded, but no much larger clone differs from it by a single base.

Study-wide findings and limitations: Clinical and demographic metadata were provided uncurated, with the amount varying by source and participant.

TCRbeta CDR3 regions were amplified from genomic DNA by means of the immunoSEQ Assay, a bias-controlled multiplex PCR. Processing in the source paper ran as follows. Nucleated cell counts per sample were estimated from amplification of reference gene primers within the assay. To quantify the absolute abundance of each unique TCRbeta CDR3 rearrangement, sequence reads were collapsed and filtered. Productive Simpson clonality was computed per sample as the square root of Simpson's diversity index over productive rearrangements. Imported from immuneACCESS, the table was reduced by TCRdb to in-frame sequences with V and J called. These copies leave out some clones; in studies compared against another copy, an unresolved V gene accounts for under half, and the cause of the remainder is not known. Clone size and V and J calls were adopted from that table, with D and trimming inferred from the DNA. The sample profile shows 150,000 to 200,000 clones; roughly 76% of them were found once. The ten largest account for around 7.9% of the sample.

Recombination connected TRBV6-5 to TRBJ1-2; the junction holds 7 bases that match TRBD1. The receptor comes from a woman aged 50 to 65 with active or convalescent COVID-19. Specimen: peripheral blood. The CDR3 loop reads CASSYDRAESGGYTF. The DNA sequence reads TGTGCCAGCAGCTACGACAGGGCTGAAAGTGGTGGCTACACCTTC.